The 26 T cell receptor beta chains in this list originate from one sample, sequenced in a study of graft-versus-host responses after intestinal transplantation. Some clones are missing from TCRdb's copy, which holds only in-frame ones; the method was immunoSEQ multiplex PCR. The sample shows around 19,000 clones, under 50% of them seen only once. This sample comprised alloreactive CD4+ T cells from a mixed lymphocyte reaction culture, obtained before intestinal transplant. Subset given: CFSE-low proliferating T cells sorted from roughly 6-day pre-transplant mixed lymphocyte reaction (GvH or HvG direction). These receptors all stem from a human patient who received an intestinal transplant.

The chain recombines TRBV6-1 with TRBJ1-1; D is perhaps TRBD1 (6 bases). Germline lookup yields CDR1 MNHNS and CDR2 SASEGT. The V and J ends lost 1 base and 1 base respectively, with 13 bases between them. This CDR3 comprises 16 residues. The CDR3 protein is CASSEGGGGWNTEAFF. CDR3 DNA: TGTGCCAGCAGTGAAGGAGGGGGGGGCTGGAACACTGAAGCTTTCTTT.

This sequence joins TRBV11-1 and TRBJ2-7; D is possibly TRBD2 (5 bases). V dropped 5 bases and J dropped 2 bases, with 13 bases sitting between them. Germline CDR1 is SGHAT and CDR2 is FQDESV (reference sequence). The CDR3 is 14 amino acids. This CDR3 is CASSAQLVPYEQYF. The CDR3 DNA follows: TGTGCCAGCAGCGCTCAACTAGTCCCCTACGAGCAGTACTTC. Supplemented by reference TRBV11-1 and TRBJ2-7, the full variable domain reads EAEVAQSPRYKITEKSQAVAFWCDPISGHATLYWYRQILGQGPELLVQFQDESVVDDSQLPKDRFSAERLKGVDSTLKIQPAELGDSAMYLCASSAQLVPYEQYFGPGTRLTVT.

This clone was counted only a few times. The V call is TRBV5-6, the J call TRBJ1-2; 7 bases line up with TRBD1. The CDR3 runs to 14 residues. CDR1 and CDR2 (germline): SGHDT, YYEEEE. J gave up 2 bases and V 6 bases, and 7 bases lay outside the gene matches. The DNA for the CDR3 is TGTGCCAGCACCTCCCCCAGGGGGAACTATGGCTACACCTTC. This translates into CASTSPRGNYGYTF.

By sample fraction, this clone is medium-sized (0.01 to 0.1%). The chain combines TRBV6-5 with TRBJ2-2, with 8 bases matching TRBD1. The V gene's germline CDR1 is MNHEY and CDR2 SVGAGI. Trimming at V came to 6 bases and at J to 5 bases, leaving 8 bases not matched to a gene. The CDR3 loop spans 15 amino acids. CDR3 protein: CASSPHRGFTGELFF. CDR3 bases: TGTGCCAGCAGCCCTCACAGGGGGTTTACCGGGGAGCTGTTTTTT.

Only one count was recorded for this clone. The chain couples TRBV18 to TRBJ1-5, with D possibly matching TRBD1 (5 bases). V was shortened by 3 bases and J by 1 base, with 10 bases between the two germline ends. This CDR3 is 15 amino acids long. The germline gives CDR1 KGHSH, CDR2 LQKENI. Here the CDR3 reads CASSPLGGSNQPQHF. The DNA of the CDR3 is TGTGCCAGCTCACCGCTCGGGGGGAGCAATCAGCCCCAGCATTTT.

This clone was found once. The rearrangement links TRBV7-9 to TRBJ2-5; D uncertain. CDR1 and CDR2 (germline): SEHNR, FQNEAQ (reference sequence). V shed 5 bases and J shed 5 bases, with 6 bases lying between them. The CDR3 covers 11 residues. The CDR3 region has the DNA TGTGCCAGCAGCCCCCGGGAGACCCAGTACTTC. Translated: CASSPRETQYF.

CDR3 nucleotides: TGTGCCAGCAGCTTTTCTAGCCACCAAGAGACCCAGTACTTC. Protein sequence: CASSFSSHQETQYF. The chain has TRBV11-2 and TRBJ2-5, with a weak D call TRBD2 (5 bases). V was trimmed by 3 bases and J by 0 bases, leaving 8 bases between them. Germline V CDR1 and CDR2: SGHAT, FQNNGV. CDR3 length equals 14 residues.

This rearrangement joins TRBV7-9 to TRBJ1-4; no firm D call. This CDR3 has 16 amino acids. V was cut by 2 bases and J by 0 bases, with 10 bases left in between. In germline, CDR1 is SEHNR, CDR2 FQNEAQ (reference sequence). This CDR3 is CASSLIGGSTNEKLFF. In DNA, the CDR3 is TGTGCCAGCAGCTTAATTGGCGGATCAACTAATGAAAAACTGTTTTTT.

This clone was detected only once. CDR3 nucleotide sequence: TGTGCCAGCAGTGACCCGGCCGGGACAGTCTACGAGCAGTACTTC. It specifies CASSDPAGTVYEQYF. The rearrangement uses TRBV6-4 and TRBJ2-7, with TRBD1 identical over 7 bases. This CDR3 has 15 residues. V lost 2 bases to trimming and J lost 3 bases; unmatched junction nucleotides: 7. Per the germline V gene, CDR1 is MRHNA and CDR2 is SNTAGT.

The chain joins TRBV5-1 to TRBJ1-4; a weak D match, TRBD1 (5 bases). Germline V lookup: CDR1 SGHRS, CDR2 YFSETQ. The germline V and J ends were trimmed by 0 bases and 0 bases, with 9 bases remaining between them. The CDR3 has 16 amino acids. The CDR3 DNA reads as TGCGCCAGCAGCTTGGCGGGGGGTCCAACTAATGAAAAACTGTTTTTT. It yields the protein CASSLAGGPTNEKLFF.

The V call is TRBV6-1, the J call TRBJ1-2, with D unresolved. The CDR3 is made up of 14 amino acids. The V gene lost 5 bases and the J gene lost 10 bases, with 20 bases spanning the gap. Germline lookup yields CDR1 MNHNS and CDR2 SASEGT. The CDR3 DNA is TGTGCCAGCAGTAAACTAAGGTCCCCCGTGGCCTACACCTTC. Amino acid sequence: CASSKLRSPVAYTF.

V gene TRBV5-4 combines with J gene TRBJ2-2; 7 bases match TRBD1. The CDR3 has 14 residues. Germline V gene lookup returns CDR1 SGHNT and CDR2 YYREEE (reference sequence). The trim removed 4 bases at V and 3 bases at J, leaving 3 bases unmatched. The chain's CDR3 is CASSGQDHTGELFF. CDR3 bases: TGTGCCAGCAGCGGACAGGACCACACCGGGGAGCTGTTTTTT. Based on the CDR3 plus reference TRBV5-4 and TRBJ2-2, the full variable domain is ETGVTQSPTHLIKTRGQQVTLRCSSQSGHNTVSWYQQALGQGPQFIFQYYREEENGRGNFPPRFSGLQFPNYSSELNVNALELDDSALYLCASSGQDHTGELFFGEGSRLTVL.

The chain carries TRBV7-9 and TRBJ1-2, with 8 nucleotides matching TRBD1. The CDR3 runs 12 residues. Germline-derived CDR1 and CDR2 are SEHNR and FQNEAQ (reference sequence). Germline trimming cut 6 bases from V and 4 bases from J; bases unmatched to any gene: 1. The CDR3 protein is CASSQGAYGYTF. The CDR3 nucleotides read TGTGCCAGCAGTCAGGGGGCCTATGGCTACACCTTC.

In regard to this clone: Germline and junction disagree at one end, which may indicate a read error. The chain has TRBV7-6 and TRBJ2-3, with D maybe TRBD2 (6 bases). Germline CDR1 reads SGHVS; CDR2 reads FNYEAQ. The CDR3 spans 13 residues. In DNA form, the CDR3 reads TGTGCCAGCAGCTTATTTGTCAGCGGGCAGGAAGATTTT. Protein: CASSLFVSGQEDF.

Only one count was recorded for this clone. V gene TRBV10-2 combines with J gene TRBJ2-3; D is ambiguous. Germline V lookup: CDR1 WSHSY, CDR2 SAAADI. V was clipped by 4 bases and J by 7 bases, with 18 bases between them. The CDR3 has 15 amino acids. The CDR3: CASSAFPLVANTQYF. The CDR3, as DNA: TGCGCCAGCAGTGCCTTCCCATTAGTCGCAAATACGCAGTATTTT.

This clone was counted only a few times. The rearrangement uses TRBV25-1 and TRBJ1-4; TRBD1 agrees at 8 bases. Germline values: CDR1 MGHDK, CDR2 SYGVNS. Trimming cost V 3 bases and J 5 bases; bases outside gene matches: 8. This CDR3 comprises 16 residues. The CDR3 DNA is TGTGCCAGCAGTGAGCTGACAGGGGACAAAAATGAAAAACTGTTTTTT. Protein: CASSELTGDKNEKLFF.

The chain couples TRBV7-9 to TRBJ1-2; D ambiguous. CDR3 length: 12 residues. Trimming cost V 2 bases and J 8 bases, with 9 bases left between them. In germline, CDR1 is SEHNR, CDR2 FQNEAQ (reference sequence). The CDR3 DNA sequence: TGTGCCAGCAGCTTACACGCGTCAGGCTACACCTTC. This gives the protein CASSLHASGYTF.

The V gene is TRBV6-5, the J gene TRBJ1-1; the D gene is possibly TRBD1 (5 bases). Between the trimmed V and J ends, which lost 9 bases and 4 bases, there was a span of 21 bases. Germline CDR1 MNHEY, CDR2 SVGAGI. The CDR3 spans 15 residues. CDR3 DNA sequence: TGTGCCAGTATGAGGACATGGGGTAGGATCACTGAAGCTTTCTTT. Protein product: CASMRTWGRITEAFF.

In DNA form, the CDR3 reads TGTGCCAGCAGCTTAGGCGCGGGCCCCTACGAGCAGTACTTC. Encoded protein: CASSLGAGPYEQYF. The chain combines TRBV7-9 with TRBJ2-7, with D perhaps TRBD2 (5 bases). The CDR3 covers 14 residues. CDR1 SEHNR and CDR2 FQNEAQ come from the germline V gene (reference sequence). V was trimmed by 1 base and J by 2 bases, leaving 9 bases between them.

This chain links TRBV19 with TRBJ1-5; TRBD1 agrees at 7 bases. There are 13 residues in the CDR3. Trimming took 6 bases from V and 7 from J; bases not matched to a gene: 6. CDR1 and CDR2 from the germline V gene are LNHDA and SQIVND (reference sequence). In DNA form, the CDR3 reads TGTGCCAGTAGCCGACAGGGAGGCCAGCCCCAGCATTTT. Translating gives CASSRQGGQPQHF.

Written as DNA, the CDR3 is TGTGCCAGCAGGTGGAGTCAAGAGACCCAGTACTTC. As protein: CASRWSQETQYF. J is TRBJ2-5 and V is TRBV6-6; D remains unclear. The germline CDR1 and CDR2 sequences are MNHNY and SVGAGI (reference sequence). The V end was cut by 6 bases, the J end by 2 bases, with 7 bases between. The CDR3 has 12 residues.

This rearrangement joins TRBV18 to TRBJ2-1; D possibly corresponds to TRBD2 (6 bases). Trimming removed 6 bases at V and 0 bases at J, with 12 bases between. The CDR3 is 15 residues long. CDR1 and CDR2 (germline): KGHSH, LQKENI. The CDR3 protein is CASSPGGNSYNEQFF. The DNA of the CDR3 is TGTGCCAGCTCTCCCGGGGGTAACTCCTACAATGAGCAGTTCTTC.

The V gene is TRBV9, the J gene TRBJ2-1; no clear D. CDR3 length: 14 residues. V was cut by 0 bases and J by 5 bases, with 9 bases left in between. Germline V CDR1 and CDR2: SGDLS, YYNGEE. Here the CDR3 DNA reads TGTGCCAGCAGCGTAGGTTCTATTAACAATGAGCAGTTCTTC. This sequence encodes CASSVGSINNEQFF.

The CDR3 DNA sequence: TGTGCCAGCACCCCGGGTGGGAACACCATATATTTT. It is translated as CASTPGGNTIYF. The chain joins TRBV6-1 to TRBJ1-3, with D unclear. Trimming shortened V by 7 bases and J by 7 bases, and 11 bases separated the two germline ends. Per the germline V gene, CDR1 is MNHNS and CDR2 is SASEGT. The CDR3 consists of 12 residues.

The genes are TRBV5-1 and TRBJ1-1; 7 nucleotides agree with TRBD1. This CDR3 has 15 residues. Germline V gene sequence: CDR1 SGHRS, CDR2 YFSETQ. Trimming at V came to 0 bases and at J to 11 bases, leaving 13 bases not matched to a gene. CDR3 sequence: CASSLAFLGGAEAFF. CDR3 bases: TGCGCCAGCAGCTTGGCTTTCCTAGGGGGCGCGGAGGCTTTCTTT.

The chain uses TRBV6-1 and TRBJ2-1, with a possible D match to TRBD2 (6 bases). The CDR3 runs to 16 residues. Germline-derived CDR1 and CDR2 are MNHNS and SASEGT. Trimming removed 4 bases from V and 0 bases from J, with 13 bases in between. The CDR3 DNA reads TGTGCCAGCAGTGGGCGACTCGGGAGCTCCTACAATGAGCAGTTCTTC. It encodes CASSGRLGSSYNEQFF.